The 4 T cell receptor beta chains listed next were all sequenced from one sample in a study of siplizumab effects on memory and regulatory T cells. Clones were read by immunoSEQ multiplex PCR, and TCRdb kept only the in-frame ones, dropping some. The table includes roughly 26,000 clones, around 84% detected once. The source material was memory CD4+ T cells sorted from blood. The source of these receptors is a human donor in good health.

This clone was seen a single time. The chain carries TRBV30 and TRBJ2-7; possibly TRBD1 for D (5 bases). The CDR3 is made up of 12 amino acids. CDR1 GTSNPN and CDR2 SVGIG come from the germline V gene (reference sequence). V shed 3 bases and J shed 5 bases, with 11 bases lying between them. CDR3 region: CAWREPTDEQYF. CDR3 DNA: TGTGCCTGGAGAGAGCCGACAGACGAGCAGTACTTC. Full variable domain (missing parts from reference TRBV30 and TRBJ2-7): SQTIHQWPATLVQPVGSPLSLECTVEGTSNPNLYWYRQAAGRGLQLLFYSVGIGQISSEVPQNLSASRPQDRQFILSSKKLLLSDSGFYLCAWREPTDEQYFGPGTRLTVT.

The chain combines TRBV28 with TRBJ2-2, with 7 nucleotides matching TRBD2. The V gene's germline CDR1 is MDHEN and CDR2 SYDVKM. The V and J ends lost 8 bases and 4 bases, in that order; junction bases with no gene match: 10. The length of the CDR3 is 15 residues. As DNA, the CDR3 is TGTGCCAGCCTCTGGTCGGCGGGAGCCACCGGGGAGCTGTTTTTT. This translates into CASLWSAGATGELFF.

The rearrangement links TRBV6-1 to TRBJ2-5; tentative D call: TRBD2 (5 bases). Germline CDR1 MNHNS, CDR2 SASEGT. The CDR3 has 13 residues. Deletions cut 4 bases from V and 2 bases from J, with 8 bases between. The CDR3 bases are TGTGCCAGCAGTGTTTCGGGACAAGAGACCCAGTACTTC. Translated: CASSVSGQETQYF.

This clone appeared a single time. The chain links TRBV6-1 to TRBJ2-7; a weak D match, TRBD1 (6 bases). Germline-derived CDR1 and CDR2 are MNHNS and SASEGT. The CDR3 loop spans 14 amino acids. Trimming removed 7 bases from V and 9 bases from J, with 22 bases in between. CDR3 sequence (DNA): TGTGCCAGCAATTCCGACAGTTGGCCCAGGGGGCAGTACTTC. Its translation is CASNSDSWPRGQYF.